The source of this T cell receptor beta chain is a study of shared clonotypes between healthy human individuals. The method was immunoSEQ multiplex PCR; TCRdb's version includes in-frame clones alone and lacks a portion of them. The repertoire holds over a million clones, approximately 76% seen once, with 1.4% to 1.5% in the top ten. Trimming left V 1 base short and J 4 bases short, with 5 bases between. CDR3 size: 12 residues. Germline assignment: CDR1 SGHDN and CDR2 FVKESK. V usage is TRBV14 and J usage is TRBJ2-7; no clear D gene. The origin of this receptor is a man aged 18-30 years in good health. The material sequenced was memory CD4+ T cells sorted from blood. Subset here: CD45RA-negative fraction. CDR3 amino acids: CASSQVAYEQYF. The CDR3, as DNA: TGTGCCAGCAGCCAAGTTGCGTACGAGCAGTACTTC.